The clone carrying this T cell receptor beta chain was detected many times. The sample originates from a study of human T cells and chemical hapten exposure. Germline V gene data show CDR1 as SEHNR and CDR2 as FQNEAQ (reference sequence). The V end lost 5 bases, the J end lost 3 bases, and 10 bases lay between the germline ends. The CDR3 loop spans 14 amino acids. As the library was built, unique molecular identifiers were attached to individual cDNA molecules. Original analysis: A per-sample median of around 100,000 TCRs was observed, with a range of roughly 23,224 to 750,000. TCRdb analysed the RACE reads with MiXCR anew, one entry per CDR3 protein. The authors' filters were not applied to this entry. The top ten hold 10% to 15% of the sample, which has tens of thousands of distinct CDR3 sequences, 5.5% seen once. The time point was: healthy volunteer bleed at 6 weeks. The total RNA was obtained from whole blood that was not fractionated.

The clonotype comes from a human donor in good health. Some clones in this sample may be carry-over from other donors' samples. Sequencing input: whole blood. The rearrangement joins TRBV7-9 to TRBJ2-2; D remains ambiguous. CDR3 sequence: CASSPRTDTGELFF. DNA of the CDR3: TGTGCCAGCAGCCCTCGGACGGACACCGGGGAGCTGTTTTTT.